Following are 24 T cell receptor beta chains from one sample sequenced in a study of T cell changes during pregnancy in multiple sclerosis (dated by TCRdb to the late 2010s). The method was the immunoSEQ multiplex PCR assay. In its TCRdb copy, this immuneACCESS table keeps in-frame sequences only and misses some clones. Where compared with another copy, unresolved V genes explain less than half of these, and the others have no known cause. This sample comprises around 49,000 clones, 90% of them detected only once. Under 6.5% of the sample rests with the top ten. The input for sequencing was peripheral blood, taken after pregnancy. The receptors stem from a female donor in good health, enrolled as a control in a pregnancy study.

The genes are TRBV27 and TRBJ1-1; 7 positions match TRBD1. Germline V gives CDR1 MNHEY, CDR2 SMNVEV (reference sequence). V was pared by 6 bases and J by 7 bases, with 5 bases of the junction left unmatched. The CDR3 contains 12 residues. CDR3 loop: CASSRTGNEAFF. The CDR3 coding sequence is TGTGCCAGCAGCCGGACAGGAAATGAAGCTTTCTTT.

The chain employs TRBV5-1 and TRBJ2-3, with TRBD1 identical over 8 bases. The junction had 7 bases not matched to a gene; V was cut back by 4 bases and J by 3 bases. The CDR3 is made up of 15 amino acids. Looked up from germline, CDR1 is SGHRS and CDR2 is YFSETQ. The CDR3 sequence: CASSLRQGITDTQYF. In DNA, the CDR3 is TGCGCCAGCAGCCTCAGACAGGGGATAACAGATACGCAGTATTTT. Together with reference TRBV5-1 and TRBJ2-3, the CDR3 gives the full variable domain: KAGVTQTPRYLIKTRGQQVTLSCSPISGHRSVSWYQQTPGQGLQFLFEYFSETQRNKGNFPGRFSGRQFSNSRSEMNVSTLELGDSALYLCASSLRQGITDTQYFGPGTRLTVL.

The V gene is TRBV9, the J gene TRBJ2-6, with 7 nucleotides matching TRBD2. After removal of 4 bases from V and 2 bases from J, the junction contained 12 bases not matched to a gene. CDR3 size: 18 residues. Germline V gene data show CDR1 as SGDLS and CDR2 as YYNGEE. The CDR3 sequence: CASSPKGLSLPGANVLTF. The CDR3 DNA follows: TGTGCCAGCAGCCCCAAGGGACTATCCCTCCCTGGGGCCAACGTCCTGACTTTC.

This clone is a singleton in its sample. The V and J genes are TRBV7-9 and TRBJ2-7; the match to TRBD1 covers 9 bases. Germline V gene data show CDR1 as SEHNR and CDR2 as FQNEAQ (reference sequence). The CDR3 sequence is 15 residues long. Trimming removed 3 bases from V and 4 bases from J; junction bases left unmatched: 7. CDR3 in amino acids: CASSLRTGVNYEQYF. As DNA, the CDR3 is TGTGCCAGCAGCTTGAGGACAGGGGTAAATTACGAGCAGTACTTC.

J is TRBJ1-3 and V is TRBV30; 7 nucleotides align to TRBD1. Germline V gene data show CDR1 as GTSNPN and CDR2 as SVGIG (reference sequence). The trim removed 2 bases at V and 2 bases at J, leaving 9 bases unmatched. CDR3 size: 16 residues. The CDR3 is CAWSIPRDSAGNTIYF. The CDR3 nucleotides read TGTGCCTGGAGTATCCCCCGGGACAGTGCTGGAAACACCATATATTTT.

The J gene is TRBJ1-5, the V gene TRBV19; D is possibly TRBD1 (5 bases). The germline gives CDR1 LNHDA, CDR2 SQIVND (reference sequence). The V end lost 6 bases, the J end lost 0 bases, and 9 bases lay between the germline ends. The CDR3 consists of 14 residues. Written as DNA, the CDR3 is TGTGCCAGTAGCCGACAGTATAGCAATCAGCCCCAGCATTTT. Protein sequence: CASSRQYSNQPQHF.

This clone was recorded a few times. This chain joins TRBV7-9 and TRBJ2-7, with 10 nucleotides matching TRBD1. Losses at the gene ends were 4 bases for V and 2 bases for J; bases not matched to a gene: 8. There are 16 residues in the CDR3. CDR1 and CDR2 (germline): SEHNR, FQNEAQ (reference sequence). CDR3 sequence reads: CASSSISGQGTYEQYF. CDR3 nucleotides: TGTGCCAGCAGCTCTATCTCGGGACAGGGGACCTACGAGCAGTACTTC.

The V call is TRBV6-1, the J call TRBJ1-1; TRBD1 matches 8 bases. The CDR3 covers 17 residues. Losses at the gene ends were 2 bases for V and 1 base for J; bases not matched to a gene: 9. Looked up from germline, CDR1 is MNHNS and CDR2 is SASEGT. The CDR3 protein is CASSEIGRGRENTEAFF. DNA of the CDR3: TGTGCCAGCAGTGAAATAGGCAGGGGGCGAGAGAACACTGAAGCTTTCTTT.

The V call is TRBV5-1, the J call TRBJ1-1; D perhaps matches TRBD1 (5 bases). With 0 bases removed from V and 1 base from J, the gap between germline ends came to 13 bases. Germline V gene sequence: CDR1 SGHRS, CDR2 YFSETQ. CDR3 length: 16 residues. The CDR3 DNA is TGCGCCAGCAGCTTGGATGGACGGGGGTCGAACACTGAAGCTTTCTTT. This translates into CASSLDGRGSNTEAFF.

The chain couples TRBV2 to TRBJ2-2; the match to TRBD2 covers 8 bases. The germline V gene encodes CDR1 SNHLY and CDR2 FYNNEI. V trimming: 0 bases; J trimming: 4 bases; junction bases outside the gene matches: 4. The CDR3 has 16 amino acids. CDR3 sequence: CASSEAGLAGTGELFF. CDR3 sequence (DNA): TGTGCCAGCAGTGAAGCGGGGCTAGCGGGCACCGGGGAGCTGTTTTTT. The complete variable domain, with remaining parts taken from reference TRBV2 and TRBJ2-2, reads EPEVTQTPSHQVTQMGQEVILRCVPISNHLYFYWYRQILGQKVEFLVSFYNNEISEKSEIFDDQFSVERPDGSNFTLKIRSTKLEDSAMYFCASSEAGLAGTGELFFGEGSRLTVL.

The chain joins TRBV11-2 to TRBJ2-1, with 10 bases lining up with TRBD2. The CDR3 has 17 residues. V lost 5 bases to trimming and J lost 8 bases; unmatched junction nucleotides: 15. Germline loops: CDR1 SGHAT, CDR2 FQNNGV. The CDR3 nucleotides read TGTGCCAGCAGCCTTAGTGGCGTGAGCGGGGGGGCCTATGAGCAGTTCTTC. Translating it yields CASSLSGVSGGAYEQFF. Based on the CDR3 plus reference TRBV11-2 and TRBJ2-1, the full variable domain is EAGVAQSPRYKIIEKRQSVAFWCNPISGHATLYWYQQILGQGPKLLIQFQNNGVVDDSQLPKDRFSAERLKGVDSTLKIQPAKLEDSAVYLCASSLSGVSGGAYEQFFGPGTRLTVL.

Details on this clone: This sample also contains other DNA sequences that code for the same CDR3. The V and J genes are TRBV30 and TRBJ2-3; 9 positions agree with TRBD2. After removal of 0 bases from V and 1 base from J, the junction contained 5 bases not matched to a gene. CDR3 size: 16 residues. Germline V gene sequence: CDR1 GTSNPN, CDR2 SVGIG (reference sequence). DNA for the CDR3: TGTGCCTGGAGTGTACGGCGGGAGGGGGGCACAGATACGCAGTATTTT. As protein: CAWSVRREGGTDTQYF.

The V call is TRBV28, the J call TRBJ1-2; a possible D gene is TRBD1 (5 bases). V gave up 0 bases and J gave up 8 bases, with 19 bases separating them. Per the germline V gene, CDR1 is MDHEN and CDR2 is SYDVKM. CDR3 length equals 16 residues. The CDR3 DNA reads as TGTGCCAGCAGTTTATGGGGGGACGCTTTAAGCGGGGGCTACACCTTC. Amino acid sequence: CASSLWGDALSGGYTF.

The rearrangement uses TRBV14 and TRBJ1-1, with 10 bases lining up with TRBD1. The V and J ends lost 3 bases and 11 bases, in that order; junction bases with no gene match: 6. The length of the CDR3 is 13 residues. Germline CDR1 reads SGHDN; CDR2 reads FVKESK. CDR3 sequence (DNA): TGTGCCAGCAGCCAGGGACAGGGGCTTGGGGCTTTCTTT. Translating gives CASSQGQGLGAFF.

This clone was recorded only once. The rearrangement joins TRBV7-9 to TRBJ1-1; D is undetermined. Trimming left V 4 bases short and J 4 bases short, with 19 bases between. The germline V gene encodes CDR1 SEHNR and CDR2 FQNEAQ (reference sequence). The CDR3 covers 16 residues. In DNA, the CDR3 is TGTGCCAGCAGCTATTCTCTGGGCGAAGGCTCCACTGAAGCTTTCTTT. Translating it yields CASSYSLGEGSTEAFF.

V is TRBV5-4 and J is TRBJ2-1, with D possibly TRBD2 on 6 matching bases. CDR3 length: 15 amino acids. Trimming removed 1 base from V and 9 bases from J, with 17 bases in between. Germline V gene sequence: CDR1 SGHNT, CDR2 YYREEE (reference sequence). The CDR3 loop reads CASSLNGGLFGEQFF. Here the CDR3 DNA reads TGTGCCAGCAGCTTGAACGGGGGACTTTTCGGTGAGCAGTTCTTC.

This chain uses TRBV25-1 with TRBJ1-5; 10 nucleotides match TRBD1. With V trimmed by 4 bases and J by 6 bases, 6 bases remained unmatched. Germline V CDR1 and CDR2: MGHDK, SYGVNS. The CDR3 loop spans 15 amino acids. The CDR3 loop is CASSASTGGGQPQHF. The CDR3 DNA is TGTGCCAGCAGTGCCTCGACAGGGGGCGGTCAGCCCCAGCATTTT. Looking up the rest from reference TRBV25-1 and TRBJ1-5 gives the full variable domain: EADIYQTPRYLVIGTGKKITLECSQTMGHDKMYWYQQDPGMELHLIHYSYGVNSTEKGDLSSESTVSRIRTEHFPLTLESARPSHTSQYLCASSASTGGGQPQHFGDGTRLSIL.

The J gene is TRBJ2-3, the V gene TRBV5-1; the match to TRBD2 covers 7 bases. Germline CDR1 SGHRS, CDR2 YFSETQ. The CDR3 runs to 14 residues. Unmatched junction bases numbered 4, after V lost 4 bases and J lost 2 bases. The CDR3 region is CASSTGRITDTQYF. CDR3 in DNA: TGCGCCAGCAGCACCGGGAGGATCACAGATACGCAGTATTTT. Complete variable domain (other parts from reference TRBV5-1 and TRBJ2-3): KAGVTQTPRYLIKTRGQQVTLSCSPISGHRSVSWYQQTPGQGLQFLFEYFSETQRNKGNFPGRFSGRQFSNSRSEMNVSTLELGDSALYLCASSTGRITDTQYFGPGTRLTVL.

The rearrangement links TRBV9 to TRBJ1-2; D not certain. The CDR3 totals 16 residues. Trimming removed 0 bases from V and 2 bases from J, with 14 bases in between. CDR1 and CDR2 from the germline V gene are SGDLS and YYNGEE. The chain's CDR3 is CASSVDIQPQNYGYTF. In DNA, the CDR3 is TGTGCCAGCAGCGTAGATATACAGCCCCAAAACTATGGCTACACCTTC.

The rearrangement uses TRBV5-4 and TRBJ1-3; TRBD1 aligns across 8 bases. V lost 3 bases and J lost 4; bases outside the gene matches: 0. The CDR3 sequence is 13 residues long. CDR1 and CDR2 (germline): SGHNT, YYREEE (reference sequence). The CDR3 loop reads CASSWTGGNTIYF. The DNA of the CDR3 is TGTGCCAGCAGCTGGACAGGGGGAAACACCATATATTTT.

This chain connects TRBV18 to TRBJ2-5; 7 positions match TRBD2. The V and J ends lost 4 bases and 5 bases, in that order; junction bases with no gene match: 10. The CDR3 sequence is 15 residues long. The germline CDR1 and CDR2 sequences are KGHSH and LQKENI. Here the CDR3 reads CASSLDTGTIETQYF. The CDR3 DNA follows: TGTGCCAGCTCACTGGACACCGGGACTATTGAGACCCAGTACTTC.

The chain links TRBV7-6 to TRBJ1-3; D remains unclear. The germline V gene has CDR1 SGHVS and CDR2 FNYEAQ. CDR3 length: 15 residues. Trimming removed 4 bases from V and 0 bases from J, with 10 bases in between. CDR3 DNA sequence: TGTGCCAGCAGCTCTCAGGTCTACTCTGGAAACACCATATATTTT. This translates into CASSSQVYSGNTIYF.

The chain couples TRBV20-1 to TRBJ1-1; D ambiguous. Trimming stripped 6 bases from V and 8 bases from J, with 13 bases between. Germline V gene data show CDR1 as DFQATT and CDR2 as SNEGSKA (reference sequence). This CDR3 comprises 11 residues. CDR3 nucleotides: TGCAGTGCCCTCTTGGGCGACGAAGCTTTCTTT. Protein product: CSALLGDEAFF.

The chain uses TRBV7-3 and TRBJ2-1; a possible D gene is TRBD1 (5 bases). There are 18 residues in the CDR3. CDR1 and CDR2 (germline): SGHTA, FQGTGA. V was clipped by 1 base and J by 2 bases, with 18 bases between them. DNA of the CDR3: TGTGCCAGCAGCTTAATCTCACGTTCAGGGCCAGCCTACAATGAGCAGTTCTTC. Residues: CASSLISRSGPAYNEQFF.